These 3 T cell receptor beta chains were sequenced from one sample in a study of regulatory T cells in long-lasting Graves disease. Combining iRepertoire HTBI primers with Arm-PCR of CDR3 regions, the authors built TCR beta libraries. One entry per CDR3 protein results from TCRdb running MiXCR on the multiplex PCR reads. The data show more than 450,000 distinct CDR3 sequences, about a sixth seen once. Time point given: newly diagnosed GD, antithyroid drugs for less than 3 months. The TCR library was prepared using RNA isolated from PBMCs. The same sample was also studied in work on T cells in Graves' hyperthyroidism and ophthalmopathy.

The sequenced sample was peripheral blood mononuclear cells (PBMCs), obtained at new diagnosis, from a patient treated with antithyroid drugs. Receptors originate from a man aged 35 to 55 with Graves disease.

This clonotype was detected a few times. V gene TRBV9 combines with J gene TRBJ2-3; unclear D gene. There are 16 residues in the CDR3. Trimming removed 0 bases from V and 0 bases from J, with 11 bases in between. CDR1 is SGDLS, CDR2 YYNGEE, per germline. In DNA form, the CDR3 reads TGTGCCAGCAGCGTAGGTGTTACCTCTAGCACAGATACGCAGTATTTT. This translates into CASSVGVTSSTDTQYF.

V and J are TRBV19 and TRBJ2-1; D not certain. Germline-derived CDR1 and CDR2 are LNHDA and SQIVND (reference sequence). Trimming took 10 bases from V and 8 from J, leaving 18 bases between them. The CDR3 contains 13 residues. The CDR3 loop is CATTLGVEDEQFF. In DNA, the CDR3 is TGTGCCACTACTCTTGGTGTGGAAGATGAGCAGTTCTTC.

In regard to this clonotype: A clone one base away is much larger, so this may be a read error. The conserved closing phenylalanine or tryptophan is absent in this CDR3, likely reflecting a read error. This chain links TRBV20-1 with TRBJ2-7; 8 nucleotides align to TRBD2. The CDR3 has 16 amino acids. Germline CDR1 DFQATT, CDR2 SNEGSKA (reference sequence). Unmatched junction bases numbered 10, after V lost 0 bases and J lost 3 bases. CDR3 DNA: TGCAGTGCTAGAGATCAGTTGCGGGGGGCTCTCTACGAGCAGTACTGC. Amino acids: CSARDQLRGALYEQYC.